The present entry profiles one T cell receptor beta chain with its context. These data are taken from a study of blood T cell repertoires in COVID-19. Losses at the gene ends were 5 bases for V and 7 bases for J; bases not matched to a gene: 6. This CDR3 comprises 13 residues. Germline loops: CDR1 SGHVS, CDR2 FQNEAQ. In the authors' workflow: Using reference gene primer amplification, nucleated cell counts were estimated. The assay was immunoSEQ multiplex PCR, and TCRdb's table has in-frame clones only and misses some. Clone size and V and J calls were adopted from that table, with D and trimming inferred from the DNA. There are about 63,000 clones in the sample; around 87% occur only once, and around 5% lies in the top ten.

Input material: peripheral blood. This chain connects TRBV7-8 to TRBJ1-1; 8 bases agree with TRBD1. The receptor's source is a man in his forties or fifties with active COVID-19. CDR3 sequence: CASSIDRGGEAFF. As DNA, the CDR3 is TGTGCCAGCAGCATCGACAGGGGAGGTGAAGCTTTCTTT.